The TCR beta chain under discussion was sequenced for a study of blood T cell repertoires in COVID-19. Across the whole study: Donors in the United States, Italy and Spain gave samples during acute or convalescent COVID-19. Sample material is recorded as cDNA or gDNA derived from T cells, B-cell-depleted T cells, or PBMCs.

Sequenced by immunoSEQ multiplex PCR; TCRdb stores in-frame clones only, minus some. The table lists approximately 85,000 clones, around 92% of them singletons. From germline, CDR1 is ENHRY and CDR2 SYGVKD. CDR3 length: 16 residues. The trim removed 7 bases at V and 9 bases at J, leaving 18 bases unmatched. This TCR was recovered from a woman aged 60-70 years with active COVID-19. The rearrangement links TRBV10-3 to TRBJ2-1, with 7 nucleotides matching TRBD1. Sequenced input: peripheral blood. The CDR3 DNA reads TGTGCCATCAACGGGTCCGGGACAGTTTACATTTGTGAGCAGTTCTTC. Amino acid sequence: CAINGSGTVYICEQFF.